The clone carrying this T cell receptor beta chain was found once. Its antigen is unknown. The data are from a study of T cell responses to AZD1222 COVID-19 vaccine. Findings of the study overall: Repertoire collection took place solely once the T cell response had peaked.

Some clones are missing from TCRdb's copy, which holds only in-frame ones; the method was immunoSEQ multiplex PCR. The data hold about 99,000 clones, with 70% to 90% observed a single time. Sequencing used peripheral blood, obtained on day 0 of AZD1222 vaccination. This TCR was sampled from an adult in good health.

This CDR3 is CASSDGGSNEKLFF. CDR3 sequence (DNA): TGTGCCAGCAGTGACGGGGGCAGCAATGAAAAACTGTTTTTT. The V call is TRBV2, the J call TRBJ1-4; possible D gene TRBD1, 6 bases. CDR3 size: 14 residues. Trimming stripped 3 bases from V and 5 bases from J, with 10 bases between. The V gene's germline CDR1 is SNHLY and CDR2 FYNNEI.